The 10 T cell receptor beta chains presented below share a single source sample, sequenced in a study of type 1 regulatory T cells. One entry per CDR3 protein, called by TCRdb with MiXCR from the reads. The sample records 80,000 to 100,000 distinct CDR3 sequences, 25% to 40% being singletons. Sequenced material: CD4+ T cells, either the whole sample or a sorted fraction (not recorded which). These receptors were taken from a human donor in good health.

CDR3 nucleotide sequence: TGTGCCAGCAGCCCAACTAGCGGCAAGCCCTACGAGCAGTACTTC. It translates to CASSPTSGKPYEQYF. The chain carries TRBV7-2 and TRBJ2-7, with 8 bases lining up with TRBD2. The length of the CDR3 is 15 residues. V shed 5 bases and J 2 bases; nucleotides not matched to a gene: 8. Germline values: CDR1 SGHTA, CDR2 FQGNSA.

On this clonotype: The junction and the germline gene differ at one end; a read error may be behind it. The chain combines TRBV30 with TRBJ2-5, with 7 positions matching TRBD2. The CDR3 consists of 14 residues. Per germline, CDR1 GTSNPN and CDR2 SVGIG (reference sequence). For the CDR3, the DNA is TGTGCCTGGAACGGACTAGGGTTCCAAAAGACCCAGTACTTC. It translates to CAWNGLGFQKTQYF.

This clonotype was picked up a small number of times. The gene calls are TRBV7-2 and TRBJ2-1; D not certain. The CDR3 length is 17 residues. Germline V gene data show CDR1 as SGHTA and CDR2 as FQGNSA. With 1 base removed from V and 7 bases from J, the gap between germline ends came to 20 bases. The CDR3 coding sequence is TGTGCCAGCAGCTTAGTAATCGCGGCAAGGGCGATGAATGAGCAGTTCTTC. Protein: CASSLVIAARAMNEQFF.

In its sample, this clonotype was seen a few times. V and J are TRBV7-9 and TRBJ2-1; TRBD1 or TRBD2 may be the D gene (5 bases each). CDR1 and CDR2 from the germline V gene are SEHNR and FQNEAQ (reference sequence). V gave up 6 bases and J gave up 0 bases, with 12 bases separating them. CDR3 size: 15 residues. In DNA form, the CDR3 reads TGTGCCAGCAGATTATCAGGGAGCTCCTACAATGAGCAGTTCTTC. Its translation is CASRLSGSSYNEQFF.

This clonotype was observed a handful of times. The gene calls are TRBV28 and TRBJ1-1, with D possibly TRBD1 on 5 matching bases. The CDR3 runs to 14 residues. Per germline, CDR1 MDHEN and CDR2 SYDVKM. Trimming shortened V by 8 bases and J by 4 bases, and 17 bases separated the two germline ends. The CDR3 here is CASRQGPAATEAFF. For the CDR3, the DNA is TGTGCCAGCCGCCAGGGACCCGCTGCCACTGAAGCTTTCTTT.

This clonotype was found a few times. The gene calls are TRBV6-4 and TRBJ1-6; tentative D call: TRBD1 (5 bases). Germline-derived CDR1 and CDR2 are MRHNA and SNTAGT. The V and J ends lost 4 bases and 7 bases respectively, with 11 bases between them. CDR3 length equals 14 residues. The CDR3 DNA reads TGTGCCAGCAGTGTGGGGGATCTCAATTCACCCCTCCACTTT. Amino acids: CASSVGDLNSPLHF.

The rearrangement uses TRBV7-2 and TRBJ1-1, with unresolved D. Trimming stripped 2 bases from V and 4 bases from J, with 8 bases between. Germline V gene data show CDR1 as SGHTA and CDR2 as FQGNSA. The CDR3 consists of 13 residues. The CDR3 bases are TGTGCCAGCAGCTTAAAAGGTACCACTGAAGCTTTCTTT. Protein: CASSLKGTTEAFF.

Of note for this clonotype: Germline is not matched at one junction end, which may reflect a read error. CDR3 region: CASGQDFRSTTSTEAFF. For the CDR3, the DNA is TGCGCCAGCGGCCAAGATTTCCGGTCAACAACCAGCACTGAAGCTTTCTTT. The rearrangement joins TRBV4-3 to TRBJ1-1; D gene uncertain. The CDR3 has 17 amino acids. Germline V gene data show CDR1 as LGHNA and CDR2 as YSLEER.

This clonotype was counted only a few times. In nucleotides, the CDR3 is TGTGCCAGCAGCCAAGGCCGAGGGAAAGGGAAGGACTATGGCTACACCTTC. Protein product: CASSQGRGKGKDYGYTF. The J gene is TRBJ1-2, the V gene TRBV14; no clear D. V lost 1 base and J 3 bases, leaving 18 bases between the germline ends. Germline-derived CDR1 and CDR2 are SGHDN and FVKESK. The CDR3 sequence is 17 residues long.

The table lists this clonotype with a few counts. This chain links TRBV7-2 with TRBJ2-3, with 7 nucleotides matching TRBD2. Trimming cost V 5 bases and J 5 bases; bases outside gene matches: 7. Germline V gene data show CDR1 as SGHTA and CDR2 as FQGNSA. The CDR3 length is 14 residues. The CDR3 here is CASSRRLAEDTQYF. CDR3 DNA: TGTGCCAGCAGCCGAAGACTAGCAGAAGATACGCAGTATTTT.